The T cell receptor beta chain under discussion was sequenced for a study of PD-1 blockade in classical Hodgkin lymphoma. Findings of the study overall: Patients newly diagnosed and complete responders had comparable baseline diversity. Relative to healthy donors, newly diagnosed patients reportedly had lower baseline TCR diversity, which was reported as lower still in relapsed/refractory patients.

After autologous stem cell transplantation all patients relapsed, and prior brentuximab vedotin exposure differed between cohorts. V was clipped by 0 bases and J by 4 bases, with 10 bases between them. The CDR3 spans 15 residues. The germline V gene has CDR1 MNHNY and CDR2 SVGAGI (reference sequence). On this clone: Antigen specificity is unknown.

Data came from immunoSEQ multiplex PCR; TCRdb stores just in-frame clones and leaves some out. The data contain 70,000 to 80,000 clones, 90% to 95% of them singletons. This specimen was peripheral blood mononuclear cells (PBMCs), taken at baseline. The V and J genes are TRBV6-6 and TRBJ1-3; D possibly corresponds to TRBD1 (6 bases). This clonotype was obtained from a human donor with classical Hodgkin lymphoma. CDR3: CASSYSTGAGNTIYF. As DNA, the CDR3 is TGTGCCAGCAGTTACTCGACGGGGGCCGGAAACACCATATATTTT.